This is a list of T cell receptor beta chains from one sample in a study of PD-L1 blockade in urothelial cancer. Repertoires were generated with immunoSEQ multiplex PCR, while TCRdb's copy carries only in-frame clones and drops some. The profile covers about 45,000 clones, with about 91% appearing a single time and around 3.9% taken by the ten largest. The sequencing here drew on PBMCs, taken around atezolizumab (anti-PD-L1) treatment. The source of these receptors is an elderly man with urothelial cancer. Both conserved end residues are part of each CDR3. D genes are given only for firm matches. The size field is filled for only some rows; it gives once, few, many or a size class.

size: -; J: TRBJ1-2; D: -; V: TRBV6-5; DNA: TGTGCCAGCAGTTCGACAGTAGCTAACTATGGCTACACCTTC; CDR3: CASSSTVANYGYTF
size: -; J: TRBJ1-5; D: TRBD1; V: TRBV18; DNA: TGTGCCAGCTCACGCGGGACAGAGATTAGCAATCAGCCCCAGCATTTT; CDR3: CASSRGTEISNQPQHF
size: -; J: TRBJ2-2; D: -; V: TRBV4-3; DNA: TGCGCCAGCAGCCAAGCTTTTAGCACCGGGGAGCTGTTTTTT; CDR3: CASSQAFSTGELFF
size: -; J: TRBJ2-1; D: TRBD2; V: TRBV4-2; DNA: TGTGCCAGCAGCCAAGACGCGACTAGCGGGAGCCCTTGGAATGAGCAGTTCTTC; CDR3: CASSQDATSGSPWNEQFF
size: -; J: TRBJ1-5; D: TRBD1; V: TRBV5-6; DNA: TGTGCCAGCAGCCTAAATGACAGGGGCAATCAGCCCCAGCATTTT; CDR3: CASSLNDRGNQPQHF
size: -; J: TRBJ1-5; D: -; V: TRBV27; DNA: TGTGCCAGCAGCTCAGGAACCACTTACAATCAGCCCCAGCATTTT; CDR3: CASSSGTTYNQPQHF
size: -; J: TRBJ1-1; D: -; V: TRBV5-6; DNA: TGTGCCAGCAGCTTGGACCCCACTATGAACACTGAAGCTTTCTTT; CDR3: CASSLDPTMNTEAFF
size: -; J: TRBJ2-3; D: TRBD2; V: TRBV9; DNA: TGTGCCAGCAGCGTAGGTGCTAGCGGGAGCACAGATACGCAGTATTTT; CDR3: CASSVGASGSTDTQYF
size: -; J: TRBJ2-1; D: TRBD2; V: TRBV19; DNA: TGTGCCACCTCCCGAGGGGAGGGCCTATCTTACTACAATGAGCAGTTCTTC; CDR3: CATSRGEGLSYYNEQFF
size: -; J: TRBJ2-7; D: -; V: TRBV5-1; DNA: TGCGCCAGCAGCTTGGTTGTGGGGGGGCGAGACGAGCAGTACTTC; CDR3: CASSLVVGGRDEQYF
size: once; J: TRBJ1-1; D: -; V: TRBV11-2; DNA: TGTGCCAGCAGCCCGAGACTAGGACGAAGGAACACTGAAGCTTTCTTT; CDR3: CASSPRLGRRNTEAFF
size: -; J: TRBJ2-7; D: -; V: TRBV18; DNA: TGTGCCAGCTCACCATACCAAGGGCGCCCGGGGGACGAGCAGTACTTC; CDR3: CASSPYQGRPGDEQYF
size: once; J: TRBJ2-5; D: -; V: TRBV23-1; DNA: TGCGCCAGCAGTCAGTCAATCCGGACACCCCAAGAGACCCAGTACTTC; CDR3: CASSQSIRTPQETQYF
size: -; J: TRBJ1-2; D: -; V: TRBV18; DNA: TGTGCCAGCTCACCCCCCGGCGGGGTGGCGAACTATGGCTACACCTTC; CDR3: CASSPPGGVANYGYTF
size: -; J: TRBJ2-7; D: TRBD2; V: TRBV30; DNA: TGTGCCTGGAGTGCCGGGGGGAGCTCCTACGAGCAGTACTTC; CDR3: CAWSAGGSSYEQYF
size: -; J: TRBJ1-5; D: -; V: TRBV5-1; DNA: TGCGCCAGCAGCTTGGAATGGTCGGTAGGGAGTAACAATCAGCCCCAGCATTTT; CDR3: CASSLEWSVGSNNQPQHF
size: -; J: TRBJ1-1; D: -; V: TRBV10-2; DNA: TGCGCCAGCAGAACCCTAAAACCGACAGGGAACACTGAAGCTTTCTTT; CDR3: CASRTLKPTGNTEAFF
size: -; J: TRBJ1-5; D: -; V: TRBV28; DNA: TGTGCCAGCAGTCGGTCCGGGACACCGAGCAATCAGCCCCAGCATTTT; CDR3: CASSRSGTPSNQPQHF
size: -; J: TRBJ2-3; D: TRBD2; V: TRBV7-2; DNA: TGTGCCAGCAGCTACCCCCCTAGCGGGAGCCCAGATACGCAGTATTTT; CDR3: CASSYPPSGSPDTQYF
size: -; J: TRBJ2-7; D: TRBD2; V: TRBV5-6; DNA: TGTGCCAGCAGCCTAGGGACTACCTACGAGCAGTACTTC; CDR3: CASSLGTTYEQYF
size: -; J: TRBJ2-3; D: -; V: TRBV10-1; DNA: TGCGCCAGCAGTGAGACAGCCGTCACAGATACGCAGTATTTT; CDR3: CASSETAVTDTQYF
size: -; J: TRBJ2-3; D: TRBD2; V: TRBV5-1; DNA: TGCGCCAGCAGCTTGGAGCCTAGCGGATCCACAGATACGCAGTATTTT; CDR3: CASSLEPSGSTDTQYF
size: -; J: TRBJ2-7; D: -; V: TRBV7-8; DNA: TGTGCCAGCAGCTTAGGAACCCAGGGATGGAAACGGTACTTC; CDR3: CASSLGTQGWKRYF
size: -; J: TRBJ1-5; D: TRBD1; V: TRBV19; DNA: TGTGCCAGTAGTGCATCCGGGACAGGGACTCAGCCCCAGCATTTT; CDR3: CASSASGTGTQPQHF
size: once; J: TRBJ2-7; D: TRBD1; V: TRBV6-5; DNA: TGTGCCAGCAGTTACAGGGACAGATACTACGAGCAGTACTTC; CDR3: CASSYRDRYYEQYF
size: -; J: TRBJ2-7; D: TRBD1; V: TRBV6-1; DNA: TGTGCCATCGGGACAGTGCAAACCTACGAGCAGTACTTC; CDR3: CAIGTVQTYEQYF
size: -; J: TRBJ2-5; D: TRBD2; V: TRBV5-4; DNA: TGTGCCAGCAGCTTGGCAAATAGCGGGAGGGCCGGAGGGCAGACCCAGTACTTC; CDR3: CASSLANSGRAGGQTQYF
size: -; J: TRBJ2-5; D: TRBD2; V: TRBV28; DNA: TGTGCCAGCAGATTGGGAACTAGCGGAGAGACCCAGTACTTC; CDR3: CASRLGTSGETQYF
size: few; J: TRBJ1-5; D: -; V: TRBV6-6; DNA: TGTGCCAGCAGCCTACAGGGTGCGGTGCAGCCCCAGCATTTT; CDR3: CASSLQGAVQPQHF
size: -; J: TRBJ2-7; D: TRBD1; V: TRBV30; DNA: TGTGCCTGGGGGACAGGGCCTACGGGGCAGTACTTC; CDR3: CAWGTGPTGQYF
size: -; J: TRBJ2-3; D: -; V: TRBV5-4; DNA: TGTGCCAGCAGCCCGGGGGATGATCCAATTCTATGGGGTACGCAGTATTTT; CDR3: CASSPGDDPILWGTQYF
size: -; J: TRBJ2-7; D: -; V: TRBV30; DNA: TGTGCCTGGAGTGTACTCAAATCCTACGAGCAGTACTTC; CDR3: CAWSVLKSYEQYF
size: few; J: TRBJ1-2; D: -; V: TRBV5-1; DNA: TGCGCCAGCAGCTTGGACGGGACGGAGGGATCTGGCTACACCTTC; CDR3: CASSLDGTEGSGYTF
size: -; J: TRBJ1-2; D: -; V: TRBV27; DNA: TGTGCCAGCAGTTTAGAGCCTAACTATGGCTACACCTTC; CDR3: CASSLEPNYGYTF
size: -; J: TRBJ1-3; D: -; V: TRBV6-5; DNA: TGTGCCAGCAGCTCACCCGGCGGGAACACCATATATTTT; CDR3: CASSSPGGNTIYF
size: once; J: TRBJ2-7; D: -; V: TRBV5-5; DNA: TGTGCCAGCAGCTTGGTCCGTGAGCAGTACTTC; CDR3: CASSLVREQYF
size: -; J: TRBJ2-5; D: TRBD1; V: TRBV30; DNA: TGTGCCTGGAGCGGAGGACAGGGGTCACAAGAGACCCAGTACTTC; CDR3: CAWSGGQGSQETQYF
size: -; J: TRBJ2-7; D: -; V: TRBV6-1; DNA: TGTGCCAGCAGTGAGTCTCAGGGTCAAATTTATACCTACGAGCAGTACTTC; CDR3: CASSESQGQIYTYEQYF
size: -; J: TRBJ1-6; D: TRBD1; V: TRBV30; DNA: TGTGCCTGGAGGGGACAGGAGGATAATTCACCCCTCCACTTT; CDR3: CAWRGQEDNSPLHF
size: -; J: TRBJ2-3; D: TRBD1; V: TRBV9; DNA: TGTGCCAGCAGCGTAAGGGACAGGGCCACAGATACGCAGTATTTT; CDR3: CASSVRDRATDTQYF
size: -; J: TRBJ1-3; D: TRBD1; V: TRBV6-6; DNA: TGTGCCAGCAGTTACAACAGGGGGCGGTCTGGAAACACCATATATTTT; CDR3: CASSYNRGRSGNTIYF